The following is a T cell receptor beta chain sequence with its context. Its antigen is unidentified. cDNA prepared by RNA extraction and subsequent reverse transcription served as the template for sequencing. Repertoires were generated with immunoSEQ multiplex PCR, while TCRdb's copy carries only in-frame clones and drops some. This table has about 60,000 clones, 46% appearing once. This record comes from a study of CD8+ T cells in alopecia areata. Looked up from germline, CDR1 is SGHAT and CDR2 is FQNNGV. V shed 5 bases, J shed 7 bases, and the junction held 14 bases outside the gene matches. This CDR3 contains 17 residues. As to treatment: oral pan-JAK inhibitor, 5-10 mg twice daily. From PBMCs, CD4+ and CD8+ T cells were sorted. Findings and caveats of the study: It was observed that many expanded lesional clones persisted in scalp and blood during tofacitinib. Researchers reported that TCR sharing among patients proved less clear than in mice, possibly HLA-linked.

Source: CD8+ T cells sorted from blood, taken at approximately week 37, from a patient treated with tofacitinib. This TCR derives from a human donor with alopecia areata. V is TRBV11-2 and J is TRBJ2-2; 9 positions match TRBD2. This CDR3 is CASSGPGAGGPVGELFF. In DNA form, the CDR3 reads TGTGCCAGCAGCGGGCCTGGCGCGGGAGGGCCGGTCGGGGAGCTGTTTTTT.